The sample holds one count of the clone carrying this T cell receptor (beta chain). The data were taken from a study of T cell responses to AZD1222 COVID-19 vaccine. Measured with immunoSEQ multiplex PCR; TCRdb has only the in-frame clones, and not every one. The profile shows about 140,000 clones, approximately 93% of them singletons. The CDR3 totals 17 residues. J gave up 5 bases and V 3 bases, and 9 bases lay outside the gene matches. Germline V gene data show CDR1 as KGHSH and CDR2 as LQKENI. The receptor's source is an adult in good health. V usage is TRBV18 and J usage is TRBJ2-3; TRBD2 aligns across 12 bases. Here the sequenced sample was peripheral blood, taken on day 0 of MenACWY control vaccination. Here the CDR3 reads CASSPRLAGGPRDTQYF. DNA for the CDR3: TGTGCCAGCTCACCTCGTCTAGCGGGAGGGCCGAGAGATACGCAGTATTTT.